This is a list of T cell receptor beta chains from one sample in a study of cytomegalovirus exposure and HLA in healthy donors. Repertoires were generated with immunoSEQ multiplex PCR, while TCRdb's copy carries only in-frame clones and drops some. The repertoire has around 150,000 clones, 60% to 80% of them found once; the top ten carry 2% to 2.5%. The sample comprised PBMCs. These receptors were taken from a man aged 25 to 45 in good health and CMV-seronegative. CDR3s include the opening cysteine and the closing phenylalanine or tryptophan. D genes are given only for firm matches. A clone size is listed for some rows: how often the clone was seen (once, few, many), or a class if it is expanded.

d_call j_call cdr3_length v_call clone_size cdr3_aa cdr3_nt
NA TRBJ1-1 15 TRBV6-5 NA CASSNSRQTNTEAFF TGTGCCAGCAGTAACAGTAGGCAGACGAACACTGAAGCTTTCTTT
TRBD1 TRBJ1-1 13 TRBV5-1 NA CASSFTGVPEAFF TGCGCCAGCAGTTTTACAGGGGTACCAGAAGCTTTCTTT
NA TRBJ1-5 13 TRBV30 NA CAWSVTGNQPQHF TGTGCCTGGAGTGTAACAGGGAATCAGCCCCAGCATTTT
NA TRBJ2-3 14 TRBV10-1 once CASSEPRETDTQYF TGCGCCAGCAGTGAACCTAGAGAAACAGATACGCAGTATTTT
NA TRBJ2-1 14 TRBV5-1 once CASGWGQALSEQFF TGCGCCAGCGGCTGGGGCCAGGCCCTCAGTGAGCAGTTCTTC
NA TRBJ2-5 15 TRBV9 NA CASSAEGAGTQTQYF TGTGCCAGCAGCGCCGAGGGGGCAGGGACTCAGACCCAGTACTTC
NA TRBJ2-1 15 TRBV30 NA CAWSGWAGPGDEQFF TGTGCCTGGAGCGGGTGGGCTGGCCCGGGGGATGAGCAGTTCTTC
NA TRBJ1-1 15 TRBV7-6 NA CASSLAGDGSTEAFF TGTGCCAGCAGCTTAGCCGGGGACGGGAGCACTGAAGCTTTCTTT
TRBD1 TRBJ2-3 15 TRBV7-9 once CASSRTGQSTDTQYF TGTGCCAGCAGCCGGACAGGCCAAAGCACAGATACGCAGTATTTT
TRBD2 TRBJ2-1 16 TRBV10-1 few CASSESRLAGGNEQFF TGCGCCAGCAGTGAATCGAGACTAGCGGGTGGGAATGAGCAGTTCTTC
NA TRBJ2-2 15 TRBV27 NA CASSLVQGGPGELFF TGTGCCAGCAGTTTAGTACAGGGCGGTCCCGGGGAGCTGTTTTTT
NA TRBJ2-1 17 TRBV4-3 NA CASSQGSKSSSYNEQFF TGCGCCAGCAGCCAAGGGAGTAAGTCCAGCTCCTACAATGAGCAGTTCTTC
NA TRBJ1-1 14 TRBV27 NA CASSYTGPNTEAFF TGTGCCAGCAGCTATACAGGGCCGAACACTGAAGCTTTCTTT
NA TRBJ1-3 15 TRBV28 NA CASSALPGSGNTIYF TGTGCCAGCAGTGCCTTGCCCGGCTCTGGAAACACCATATATTTT